The next 15 T cell receptor beta chains were all read from a single sample in a study of shared clonotypes between healthy human individuals. Only in-frame clones appear in the TCRdb table, and some are missing; sequencing was by immunoSEQ multiplex PCR. The sample lists hundreds of thousands of clones, 73% occurring once. Sequencing used memory CD4+ T cells sorted from blood. Specified subset: CD45RA-negative fraction. The source of these receptors is a woman under 40 in good health.

There are a few counts of this clone. The genes are TRBV11-2 and TRBJ2-7, with D maybe TRBD2 (5 bases). The ends were cut back, 5 bases at V and 2 bases at J, with 13 bases in the middle. CDR1 and CDR2 from the germline V gene are SGHAT and FQNNGV. The CDR3 extends over 14 amino acids. CDR3 nucleotides: TGTGCCAGCAGCCCGACCATGGGAGCCTACGAGCAGTACTTC. Translated: CASSPTMGAYEQYF.

This sequence joins TRBV5-1 and TRBJ2-7; no definite D call. The V end was cut by 4 bases, the J end by 4 bases, with 21 bases between. The CDR3 totals 16 residues. Germline V gene data show CDR1 as SGHRS and CDR2 as YFSETQ. The chain's CDR3 is CASSEPPGPEKYEQYF. The CDR3, as DNA: TGCGCCAGCAGCGAACCCCCGGGCCCCGAGAAATACGAGCAGTACTTC.

The chain carries TRBV6-5 and TRBJ1-1, with TRBD1 matching over 10 bases. CDR3 length: 15 residues. The V segment lost 6 bases and the J segment 5 bases; nucleotides outside the gene matches: 9. Germline CDR1 MNHEY, CDR2 SVGAGI. CDR3 nucleotide sequence: TGTGCCAGCAGCATAGACAGGGGGCGCGGAACTGAAGCTTTCTTT. This sequence encodes CASSIDRGRGTEAFF.

The genes are TRBV29-1 and TRBJ2-1; a weak D match, TRBD2 (6 bases). Trimming took 4 bases from V and 4 from J, leaving 14 bases between them. This CDR3 region has 14 residues. Germline-derived CDR1 and CDR2 are SQVTM and ANQGSEA. The DNA for the CDR3 is TGCAGCGTTGGTAGGCCTAGCGCTTACAATGAGCAGTTCTTC. As protein: CSVGRPSAYNEQFF.

The rearrangement uses TRBV18 and TRBJ2-3; possibly TRBD2 for D (5 bases). CDR1 KGHSH and CDR2 LQKENI come from the germline V gene. The CDR3 covers 13 residues. The V gene lost 3 bases and the J gene lost 8 bases, with 12 bases spanning the gap. CDR3 sequence: CASSPPLRGTQYF. The DNA of the CDR3 is TGTGCCAGCTCACCGCCTCTTCGGGGTACGCAGTATTTT. The whole variable domain, remainder taken from reference TRBV18 and TRBJ2-3, is NAGVMQNPRHLVRRRGQEARLRCSPMKGHSHVYWYRQLPEEGLKFMVYLQKENIIDESGMPKERFSAEFPKEGPSILRIQQVVRGDSAAYFCASSPPLRGTQYFGPGTRLTVL.

This clone was recorded at least ten times. V is TRBV6-1 and J is TRBJ1-5; 7 bases fit TRBD1. The V segment lost 1 base and the J segment 2 bases; nucleotides outside the gene matches: 5. Germline CDR1 reads MNHNS; CDR2 reads SASEGT. This CDR3 is built from 16 residues. CDR3 in amino acids: CASSEGEGTGNQPQHF. The CDR3 coding sequence is TGTGCCAGCAGTGAAGGAGAGGGGACAGGCAATCAGCCCCAGCATTTT.

Of note for this clone: This clone may be a read error of a much larger clone one base away. The sample carries other DNA sequences with the same CDR3. This chain links TRBV7-2 with TRBJ2-3; a possible D gene is TRBD2 (5 bases). The CDR3 contains 15 residues. Germline V CDR1 and CDR2: SGHTA, FQGNSA. V gave up 5 bases and J gave up 0 bases, with 12 bases separating them. CDR3 sequence: CASSPDYLSTDTQYF. CDR3 DNA sequence: TGTGCCAGCAGCCCTGACTATCTAAGCACAGATACGCAGTATTTT.

The CDR3 bases are TGCGCCAGCAGCAGTCTAGCGGTCACAGATACGCAGTATTTT. Translating it yields CASSSLAVTDTQYF. The chain links TRBV5-1 to TRBJ2-3; 7 bases map to TRBD2. The CDR3 consists of 14 residues. The V segment lost 4 bases and the J segment 2 bases; nucleotides outside the gene matches: 4. Germline V gene sequence: CDR1 SGHRS, CDR2 YFSETQ.

The V and J genes are TRBV6-5 and TRBJ1-2; D gene uncertain. Germline V gives CDR1 MNHEY, CDR2 SVGAGI. The CDR3 covers 15 residues. V was trimmed by 6 bases and J by 0 bases, leaving 14 bases between them. CDR3 sequence (DNA): TGTGCCAGCAGGCCACCAGGAACAGCTAACTATGGCTACACCTTC. Translating gives CASRPPGTANYGYTF.

V usage is TRBV4-1 and J usage is TRBJ2-2; 9 nucleotides align to TRBD1. Trimming took 4 bases from V and 4 from J; bases not matched to a gene: 1. Germline CDR1 reads MGHRA; CDR2 reads YSYEKL. This CDR3 contains 14 residues. This chain's CDR3 is CASSRDRATGELFF. The CDR3 coding sequence is TGCGCCAGCAGCCGGGACAGGGCCACCGGGGAGCTGTTTTTT.

The chain recombines TRBV6-1 with TRBJ2-7, with 10 bases matching TRBD2. This CDR3 has 15 amino acids. Germline loops: CDR1 MNHNS, CDR2 SASEGT. After removal of 7 bases from V and 6 bases from J, the junction contained 12 bases not matched to a gene. The CDR3 DNA is TGTGCCAGCAACCCCGGGCTAGCGGGAGTGGGCGAGCAGTACTTC. Amino acid sequence: CASNPGLAGVGEQYF.

The CDR3 spells CASSLQGVKTSGANYEQYF. The CDR3 DNA follows: TGTGCCAGCAGCTTACAGGGGGTTAAGACTAGCGGGGCTAACTACGAGCAGTACTTC. This sequence joins TRBV5-5 and TRBJ2-7, with 11 bases lining up with TRBD2. The ends lost 2 bases at V and 3 bases at J; junction bases unmatched: 16. Germline values: CDR1 SGHKS, CDR2 YYEKEE (reference sequence). This CDR3 contains 19 residues.

The rearrangement joins TRBV19 to TRBJ2-1, with TRBD2 identical over 8 bases. Per germline, CDR1 LNHDA and CDR2 SQIVND (reference sequence). The CDR3 extends over 13 amino acids. The trim removed 5 bases at V and 5 bases at J, leaving 2 bases unmatched. The CDR3, as DNA: TGTGCCAGTAGTCTTAGCGGGAACAATGAGCAGTTCTTC. Its translation: CASSLSGNNEQFF.

This clone was observed a handful of times. The chain employs TRBV6-5 and TRBJ1-2; D call uncertain. The CDR3 contains 13 residues. From germline, CDR1 is MNHEY and CDR2 SVGAGI. Between the trimmed V and J ends, which lost 0 bases and 8 bases, there was a span of 10 bases. The CDR3, as DNA: TGTGCCAGCAGTTACTCGAGCGCAGGCGGCTACACCTTC. Translating gives CASSYSSAGGYTF.

The rearrangement uses TRBV7-9 and TRBJ2-7; D gene uncertain. V was clipped by 2 bases and J by 4 bases, with 3 bases between them. There are 11 residues in the CDR3. Germline V gene lookup returns CDR1 SEHNR and CDR2 FQNEAQ (reference sequence). The CDR3 bases are TGTGCCAGCAGCTTATTTTACGAGCAGTACTTC. As protein: CASSLFYEQYF.